The source of this TCR beta chain is a study of a mutant IDH1 vaccine in newly diagnosed glioma. CDR1 and CDR2 from the germline V gene are MGHDK and SYGVNS. V lost 6 bases to trimming and J lost 9 bases, with 21 bases between them. The CDR3 consists of 15 residues. TCRdb's copy holds only in-frame clones and misses some; the assay was immunoSEQ multiplex PCR. The repertoire holds about 50,000 clones, with roughly 78% as singletons. Stated time point: week 5, during vaccination. Mutant IDH1 20-mer peptide, at 300 ug, made up each vaccine dose, with topical imiquimod. With respect to this clone: Its antigen remains unidentified.

J is TRBJ2-1 and V is TRBV25-1; D may be TRBD2 (6 bases). This clonotype was obtained from a man aged 50 or older with glioma. The sequenced sample was PBMCs, obtained from a glioma patient whose treatment included an IDH1 peptide vaccine. CDR3 in amino acids: CASREAGPKMGEQFF. CDR3 nucleotides: TGTGCCAGCAGGGAGGCGGGACCCAAGATGGGTGAGCAGTTCTTC.